This T cell receptor beta chain was sequenced during a study of blood T cell repertoires in COVID-19. Study-level background: Samples of COVID-19 (acute and convalescent) were obtained from the United States, Italy and Spain. Nucleic acid was either cDNA or gDNA, and it came from T cells, B-cell-depleted T cells, or PBMCs.

The junction had 5 bases not matched to a gene; V was cut back by 5 bases and J by 4 bases. The CDR3 is made up of 17 amino acids. Germline CDR1 LNHDA, CDR2 SQIVND (reference sequence). The authors' processing: Reference gene primer amplification in the assay estimated nucleated cell counts. Measured with immunoSEQ multiplex PCR; TCRdb has only the in-frame clones, and not every one. Clonal size and the V and J genes are those of that table, whereas D and trimming came from the DNA. The data show approximately 240,000 clones, 80% to 85% seen once. This chain connects TRBV19 to TRBJ2-1; 16 bases match TRBD2. The sequenced sample consisted of peripheral blood. This clonotype was sampled from a woman aged 30 to 39 who had recovered from COVID-19. This chain's CDR3 is CASSLGTSGRVYNEQFF. DNA of the CDR3: TGTGCCAGTAGTCTCGGGACTAGCGGGAGGGTTTACAATGAGCAGTTCTTC. Supplemented by reference TRBV19 and TRBJ2-1, the full variable domain reads DGGITQSPKYLFRKEGQNVTLSCEQNLNHDAMYWYRQDPGQGLRLIYYSQIVNDFQKGDIAEGYSVSREKKESFPLTVTSAQKNPTAFYLCASSLGTSGRVYNEQFFGPGTRLTVL.